One and the same sample provided the 2 T cell receptor beta chains below, sequenced in a study of T cells in Graves' hyperthyroidism and ophthalmopathy. TCR beta CDR3 regions were amplified from RNA. An initial round of RT-PCR targeting the TCR CDR3 relied on the HTBI primer set. TCRdb analysed the multiplex PCR reads with MiXCR anew, one entry per CDR3 protein. The sample contains about 300,000 distinct CDR3 sequences, approximately 18% of which appear only once. The sequenced sample consisted of blood. All receptors derive from a man aged 50-60 years with Graves' ophthalmopathy.

This clonotype was observed at least ten times. The chain is built from TRBV7-8 and TRBJ1-2; 9 bases line up with TRBD1. Germline loops: CDR1 SGHVS, CDR2 FQNEAQ. CDR3 length: 14 amino acids. With V trimmed by 5 bases and J by 5 bases, 6 bases remained unmatched. CDR3 DNA sequence: TGTGCCAGCAGCCTGGGACAGGGAAAGTATGGCTACACCTTC. It codes for CASSLGQGKYGYTF.

This clonotype was seen repeatedly, ten times or more. The V and J genes are TRBV5-1 and TRBJ2-3; D possibly corresponds to TRBD1 (7 bases). V was clipped by 4 bases and J by 1 base, with 13 bases between them. Germline V CDR1 and CDR2: SGHRS, YFSETQ. The CDR3 consists of 15 residues. CDR3 DNA: TGCGCCAGCAGCCCGCAGGGGGGCCGCACAGATACGCAGTATTTT. Protein: CASSPQGGRTDTQYF.